These 15 T cell receptor beta chains were all obtained from the same sample, sequenced in a study of CD8 T cells in Susac syndrome. After extraction with the RNeasy kit, about 0.5 to 1 ug of the RNA was reverse transcribed using random hexamers. In TCRdb, the immunoSEQ multiplex PCR reads were re-called with MiXCR into one record per CDR3 protein. The sample lists roughly 300,000 distinct CDR3 sequences; around 84% were seen once. What was sequenced was CD8+ T cells from PBMCs. All receptors derive from a human donor with multiple sclerosis.

V and J are TRBV30 and TRBJ1-6; TRBD1 matches at 8 bases. The CDR3 has 14 amino acids. Trimming cost V 3 bases and J 8 bases; bases outside gene matches: 6. Per germline, CDR1 GTSNPN and CDR2 SVGIG (reference sequence). In nucleotides, the CDR3 is TGTGCCTGGAGCCGGACAGGGCAGGATTCACCCCTCCACTTT. Protein sequence: CAWSRTGQDSPLHF.

This clonotype was detected once. The V call is TRBV2, the J call TRBJ1-6; tentative D call: TRBD1 (5 bases). V shed 8 bases and J shed 7 bases, with 21 bases lying between them. CDR1 is SNHLY, CDR2 FYNNEI, per germline. There are 16 residues in the CDR3. This CDR3 reads CASYPGGGIHNSPLHF. In DNA, the CDR3 is TGTGCCAGCTACCCAGGTGGGGGGATTCACAATTCACCCCTCCACTTT.

This clonotype was picked up a small number of times. The chain combines TRBV5-1 with TRBJ2-7, with a tentative D call TRBD1 (6 bases). Per germline, CDR1 SGHRS and CDR2 YFSETQ. Trimming removed 4 bases from V and 6 bases from J, with 11 bases in between. The CDR3 spans 12 residues. The CDR3 protein is CASSITGFEQYF. CDR3 coding DNA: TGCGCCAGCAGCATTACAGGGTTCGAGCAGTACTTC.

The chain joins TRBV4-2 to TRBJ2-7; D remains ambiguous. This CDR3 contains 14 residues. CDR1 is LGHNA, CDR2 YNFKEQ, per germline. V was trimmed by 5 bases and J by 2 bases, leaving 13 bases between them. Here the CDR3 reads CASSVGPPAYEQYF. The DNA for the CDR3 is TGTGCCAGCAGCGTAGGACCGCCCGCCTACGAGCAGTACTTC.

The rearrangement uses TRBV29-1 and TRBJ2-7; D gene unclear. Germline CDR1 SQVTM, CDR2 ANQGSEA. CDR3 length: 10 amino acids. Between the trimmed V and J ends, which lost 5 bases and 5 bases, there was a span of 7 bases. The CDR3 spells CSVFIDEQYF. CDR3 DNA: TGCAGCGTTTTCATCGACGAGCAGTACTTC.

The chain employs TRBV5-4 and TRBJ2-3; 7 bases agree with TRBD2. This CDR3 is 18 amino acids long. CDR1 is SGHNT, CDR2 YYREEE, per germline (reference sequence). After removal of 1 base from V and 2 bases from J, the junction contained 13 bases not matched to a gene. CDR3 sequence reads: CASSLSDSGPGFTDTQYF. CDR3 sequence (DNA): TGTGCCAGCAGCTTGTCTGATAGCGGGCCTGGTTTCACAGATACGCAGTATTTT.

This sequence joins TRBV7-9 and TRBJ2-1; D call uncertain. Germline CDR1 and CDR2: SEHNR and FQNEAQ (reference sequence). The length of the CDR3 is 12 residues. Trimming removed 3 bases from V and 10 bases from J, with 10 bases in between. The CDR3 protein is CASSLIYIEQFF. The DNA of the CDR3 is TGTGCCAGCAGCTTGATCTATATAGAGCAGTTCTTC.

A few counts support this clonotype. This sequence joins TRBV3-1 and TRBJ2-7; D gene uncertain. CDR1 is LGHDT and CDR2 is YNNKEL in the germline V gene (reference sequence). Between the trimmed V and J ends, which lost 2 bases and 7 bases, there was a span of 9 bases. The CDR3 totals 12 residues. CDR3 DNA sequence: TGTGCCAGCAGCCAACCAATAGGAGAGCAGTACTTC. It yields the protein CASSQPIGEQYF.

The chain carries TRBV11-2 and TRBJ2-1; no clear D gene. Germline V lookup: CDR1 SGHAT, CDR2 FQNNGV. Trimming pared 2 bases from V and 0 bases from J, leaving 11 bases between. This CDR3 contains 16 residues. CDR3 bases: TGTGCCAGCAGCTTAAATAGACTCAGCTCCTACAATGAGCAGTTCTTC. This codes for CASSLNRLSSYNEQFF.

This clonotype occurred a few times. The chain uses TRBV12-3 or TRBV12-4 and TRBJ1-6; 8 bases agree with TRBD1. This CDR3 comprises 14 residues. V lost 5 bases, J lost 5 bases, and 2 bases stayed unmatched. The CDR3 spells CASSPGQDNSPLHF. The CDR3 coding sequence is TGTGCCAGCAGTCCGGGACAGGATAATTCACCCCTCCACTTT.

This sequence joins TRBV5-4 and TRBJ2-3; TRBD2 matches at 8 bases. Germline V lookup: CDR1 SGHNT, CDR2 YYREEE (reference sequence). Trimming removed 2 bases from V and 5 bases from J; junction bases left unmatched: 13. The CDR3 sequence is 17 residues long. The CDR3 bases are TGTGCCAGCAGCTTTCGACCGCGTAGCGGGATAATAGATACGCAGTATTTT. Translating gives CASSFRPRSGIIDTQYF.

The chain combines TRBV9 with TRBJ2-5; D is possibly TRBD2 (5 bases). Looked up from germline, CDR1 is SGDLS and CDR2 is YYNGEE. The V end lost 3 bases, the J end lost 7 bases, and 10 bases lay between the germline ends. The CDR3 extends over 12 amino acids. The CDR3 loop is CASSAGSGTQYF. In DNA form, the CDR3 reads TGTGCCAGCAGCGCGGGAAGTGGGACCCAGTACTTC.

The CDR3: CAISEGGAANYGYTF. Here the CDR3 DNA reads TGTGCCATCAGTGAAGGGGGTGCTGCTAACTATGGCTACACCTTC. J is TRBJ1-2 and V is TRBV10-3; D might be TRBD1 (6 bases). The V and J ends lost 3 bases and 0 bases respectively, with 11 bases between them. Germline assignment: CDR1 ENHRY and CDR2 SYGVKD. The CDR3 consists of 15 residues.

The chain is built from TRBV6-5 and TRBJ2-7; 7 nucleotides align to TRBD1. The CDR3 is 16 residues long. Germline CDR1 is MNHEY and CDR2 is SVGAGI. Losses at the gene ends were 0 bases for V and 3 bases for J; bases not matched to a gene: 8. The CDR3 region is CASSYSQGLRIYEQYF. The DNA of the CDR3 is TGTGCCAGCAGTTACTCACAGGGGCTTAGAATCTACGAGCAGTACTTC.

The chain uses TRBV15 and TRBJ2-1, with D hard to call. The germline V gene has CDR1 LNHNV and CDR2 YYDKDF (reference sequence). Trimming shortened V by 5 bases and J by 5 bases, and 10 bases separated the two germline ends. The CDR3 contains 13 residues. Here the CDR3 reads CATSSSRNNEQFF. CDR3 bases: TGTGCCACCAGCTCGAGTCGGAACAATGAGCAGTTCTTC.